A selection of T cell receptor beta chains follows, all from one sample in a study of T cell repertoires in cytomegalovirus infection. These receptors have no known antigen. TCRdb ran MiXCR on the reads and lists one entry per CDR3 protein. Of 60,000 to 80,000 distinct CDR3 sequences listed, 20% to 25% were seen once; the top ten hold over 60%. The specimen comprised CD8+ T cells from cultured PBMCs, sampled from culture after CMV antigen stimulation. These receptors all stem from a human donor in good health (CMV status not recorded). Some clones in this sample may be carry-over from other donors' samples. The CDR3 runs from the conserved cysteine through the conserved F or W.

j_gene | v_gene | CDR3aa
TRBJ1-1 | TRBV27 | CASSFTPGTANTEAFF
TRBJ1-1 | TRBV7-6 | CASSLVARSNTEAFF
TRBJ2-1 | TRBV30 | CAWSVGGGSYNEQFF
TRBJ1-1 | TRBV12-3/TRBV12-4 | CASSFRATEAFF
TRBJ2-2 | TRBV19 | CASSFGPRELFF
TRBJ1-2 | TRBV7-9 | CASSLSGQHANYGYTF
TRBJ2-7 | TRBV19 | CASSIGASGSYEQYF
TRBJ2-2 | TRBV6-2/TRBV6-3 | CASSYSASWGGELFF
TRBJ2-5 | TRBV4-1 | CASSQLAGGRETQYF
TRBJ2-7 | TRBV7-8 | CASSHHGTPAWEQYF
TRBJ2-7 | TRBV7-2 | CASSSDLPRQLTYEQYF
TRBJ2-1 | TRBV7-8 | CASSSSRDRYNEQFF
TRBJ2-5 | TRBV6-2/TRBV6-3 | CASTTPWTDQETQYF
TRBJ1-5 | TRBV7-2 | CASSQGGGGQPQHF
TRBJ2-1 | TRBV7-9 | CASTLYRGADSYNEQFF
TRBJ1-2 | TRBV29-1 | CSGQGGNYGYTF
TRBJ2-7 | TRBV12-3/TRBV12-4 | CASSSGGGPDRGEQYF
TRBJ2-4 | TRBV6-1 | CASSEGFYRDIQYF
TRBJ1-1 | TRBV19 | CASSSRGTEAFF
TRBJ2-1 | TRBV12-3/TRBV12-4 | CASSLGGFTYNEQFF
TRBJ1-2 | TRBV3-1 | CASSQGNSRNAHGYTF
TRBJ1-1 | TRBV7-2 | CASSLGWGTSNTEAFF
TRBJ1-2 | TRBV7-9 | CASSSPELSYGYTF
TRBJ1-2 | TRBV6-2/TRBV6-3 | CASSYAPNSGTGDANYGYTF
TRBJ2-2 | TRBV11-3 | CASSLEEATGELFF
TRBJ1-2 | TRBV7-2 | CASSLGTGRDGYTF
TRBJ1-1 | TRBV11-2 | CASSLEGVGAFF
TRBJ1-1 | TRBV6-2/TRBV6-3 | CASSYRRGPLSNTEAFF
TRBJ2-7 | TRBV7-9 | CASSPKTGDHTYEQYF
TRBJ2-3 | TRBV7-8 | CASSISRDRVIRDTQYF
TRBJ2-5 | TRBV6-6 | CASSLRTLGKETQYF
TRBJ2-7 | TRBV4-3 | CASSQAAGAEQYF
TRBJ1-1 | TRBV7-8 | CASSLAPLGGVDEAFF
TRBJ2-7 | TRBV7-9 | CASSFQGREQYF
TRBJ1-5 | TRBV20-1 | CSAIPRANQPQHF
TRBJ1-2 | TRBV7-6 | CASSLEIGTADGYTF
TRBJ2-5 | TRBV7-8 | CASSFDRSEETQYF
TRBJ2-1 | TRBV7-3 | CASSRSQGLRDEQFF
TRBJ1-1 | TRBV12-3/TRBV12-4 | CASSSTGGNTEAFF
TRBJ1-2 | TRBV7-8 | CASSLAPLNYGYTF
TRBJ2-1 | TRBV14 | CASSNVQGQLAVFF
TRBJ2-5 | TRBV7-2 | CASSFGTEQETQYF
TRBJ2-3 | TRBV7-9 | CASSTMLGRSSTDTQYF
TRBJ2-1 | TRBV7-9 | CASSVGRLWEEQFF
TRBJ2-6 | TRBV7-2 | CASSPPMGPKISGANVLTF
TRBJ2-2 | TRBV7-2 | CASSLAGLGPSPTGELFF